The 10 T cell receptor beta chains below all came from one sample that was sequenced in a study of cytomegalovirus exposure and HLA in healthy donors. 13 Jbeta primers and 60 Vbeta primers were used for the PCR. TCRdb keeps only in-frame clones here, not all; method: immunoSEQ multiplex PCR. The sample lists fewer than 200,000 clones; 80% were seen once. The sequenced material came from PBMCs. Source of these receptors: a man in his thirties or forties in good health and CMV-seronegative.

This clone is a singleton in its sample. This chain links TRBV5-1 with TRBJ2-6; 7 nucleotides match TRBD1. This CDR3 is built from 18 residues. V lost 0 bases, J lost 0 bases, and 6 bases stayed unmatched. The germline CDR1 and CDR2 sequences are SGHRS and YFSETQ. The CDR3 region is CASSLAEGGASGANVLTF. DNA of the CDR3: TGCGCCAGCAGCTTGGCCGAAGGGGGCGCCTCTGGGGCCAACGTCCTGACTTTC.

The V call is TRBV28, the J call TRBJ1-5; D gene unclear. Between the trimmed V and J ends, which lost 7 bases and 0 bases, there was a span of 10 bases. This CDR3 is 14 amino acids long. Germline-derived CDR1 and CDR2 are MDHEN and SYDVKM. The CDR3 DNA is TGTGCCAGCACGAGTGTAGATAGCAATCAGCCCCAGCATTTT. Translation gives CASTSVDSNQPQHF.

This clone was observed a few times. V is TRBV9 and J is TRBJ1-3, with TRBD1 matching over 10 bases. Per the germline V gene, CDR1 is SGDLS and CDR2 is YYNGEE. This CDR3 has 15 residues. Trimming cost V 3 bases and J 5 bases; bases outside gene matches: 5. The CDR3 region has the DNA TGTGCCAGCAGCGAGGGACAGGGGTTAAGAAACACCATATATTTT. Translating gives CASSEGQGLRNTIYF.

The genes are TRBV5-5 and TRBJ2-7; TRBD2 aligns across 9 bases. V trimming: 0 bases; J trimming: 3 bases; junction bases outside the gene matches: 7. The CDR3 sequence is 16 residues long. Germline V gives CDR1 SGHKS, CDR2 YYEKEE (reference sequence). The CDR3 protein is CASSLGASGTNYEQYF. As DNA, the CDR3 is TGTGCCAGCAGCTTGGGGGCTAGCGGGACTAACTACGAGCAGTACTTC.

This clone came up once. The chain uses TRBV11-2 and TRBJ1-4; TRBD1 might be the D (5 bases). Germline lookup yields CDR1 SGHAT and CDR2 FQNNGV. This CDR3 is built from 15 residues. Between the trimmed V and J ends, which lost 2 bases and 8 bases, there was a span of 15 bases. CDR3 coding DNA: TGTGCCAGCAGCTTACTTTCGGGGGAGGGAGAAAAACTGTTTTTT. Protein sequence: CASSLLSGEGEKLFF. Full variable domain (remainder filled in from reference TRBV11-2 and TRBJ1-4): EAGVAQSPRYKIIEKRQSVAFWCNPISGHATLYWYQQILGQGPKLLIQFQNNGVVDDSQLPKDRFSAERLKGVDSTLKIQPAKLEDSAVYLCASSLLSGEGEKLFFGSGTQLSVL.

This CDR3 is CASSQERAAQGTEAFF. The DNA for the CDR3 is TGCGCCAGCAGCCAAGAAAGGGCGGCCCAGGGCACTGAAGCTTTCTTT. J is TRBJ1-1 and V is TRBV4-3; D may be TRBD1 (5 bases). Germline V lookup: CDR1 LGHNA, CDR2 YSLEER. CDR3 length: 16 residues. V shed 0 bases and J shed 4 bases, with 15 bases lying between them.

The chain carries TRBV7-9 and TRBJ2-2; TRBD2 aligns across 11 bases. Trimming cost V 5 bases and J 6 bases; bases outside gene matches: 8. The germline V gene has CDR1 SEHNR and CDR2 FQNEAQ (reference sequence). CDR3 length: 16 residues. DNA of the CDR3: TGTGCCAGCAGCCCTCGCACTAGCGGGAGCCCCGGGGAGCTGTTTTTT. Translated: CASSPRTSGSPGELFF.

The V and J genes are TRBV7-3 and TRBJ2-6; tentatively, D is TRBD1 (5 bases). CDR3 length equals 15 residues. The germline V gene encodes CDR1 SGHTA and CDR2 FQGTGA. V lost 3 bases, J lost 2 bases, and 8 bases lay in between. The CDR3 nucleotides read TGTGCCAGCAGCTTTGTAGGGGCTGGGGCCAACGTCCTGACTTTC. Translated: CASSFVGAGANVLTF.

The J gene is TRBJ2-7, the V gene TRBV4-3; 10 bases align to TRBD1. The V gene's germline CDR1 is LGHNA and CDR2 YSLEER. V trimming: 2 bases; J trimming: 3 bases; junction bases outside the gene matches: 7. The CDR3 loop spans 16 amino acids. The CDR3 loop reads CASSQIAGQGGYEQYF. Here the CDR3 DNA reads TGCGCCAGCAGCCAAATAGCTGGACAGGGGGGCTACGAGCAGTACTTC.

CDR3 sequence: CASSSVSRGLLREQYF. Here the CDR3 DNA reads TGTGCCAGCAGCTCGGTTTCGAGAGGGTTACTAAGAGAGCAGTACTTC. The gene calls are TRBV5-6 and TRBJ2-7; weak D call: TRBD2 (5 bases). The CDR3 is 16 amino acids. The ends were cut back, 3 bases at V and 7 bases at J, with 23 bases in the middle. CDR1 and CDR2 from the germline V gene are SGHDT and YYEEEE.